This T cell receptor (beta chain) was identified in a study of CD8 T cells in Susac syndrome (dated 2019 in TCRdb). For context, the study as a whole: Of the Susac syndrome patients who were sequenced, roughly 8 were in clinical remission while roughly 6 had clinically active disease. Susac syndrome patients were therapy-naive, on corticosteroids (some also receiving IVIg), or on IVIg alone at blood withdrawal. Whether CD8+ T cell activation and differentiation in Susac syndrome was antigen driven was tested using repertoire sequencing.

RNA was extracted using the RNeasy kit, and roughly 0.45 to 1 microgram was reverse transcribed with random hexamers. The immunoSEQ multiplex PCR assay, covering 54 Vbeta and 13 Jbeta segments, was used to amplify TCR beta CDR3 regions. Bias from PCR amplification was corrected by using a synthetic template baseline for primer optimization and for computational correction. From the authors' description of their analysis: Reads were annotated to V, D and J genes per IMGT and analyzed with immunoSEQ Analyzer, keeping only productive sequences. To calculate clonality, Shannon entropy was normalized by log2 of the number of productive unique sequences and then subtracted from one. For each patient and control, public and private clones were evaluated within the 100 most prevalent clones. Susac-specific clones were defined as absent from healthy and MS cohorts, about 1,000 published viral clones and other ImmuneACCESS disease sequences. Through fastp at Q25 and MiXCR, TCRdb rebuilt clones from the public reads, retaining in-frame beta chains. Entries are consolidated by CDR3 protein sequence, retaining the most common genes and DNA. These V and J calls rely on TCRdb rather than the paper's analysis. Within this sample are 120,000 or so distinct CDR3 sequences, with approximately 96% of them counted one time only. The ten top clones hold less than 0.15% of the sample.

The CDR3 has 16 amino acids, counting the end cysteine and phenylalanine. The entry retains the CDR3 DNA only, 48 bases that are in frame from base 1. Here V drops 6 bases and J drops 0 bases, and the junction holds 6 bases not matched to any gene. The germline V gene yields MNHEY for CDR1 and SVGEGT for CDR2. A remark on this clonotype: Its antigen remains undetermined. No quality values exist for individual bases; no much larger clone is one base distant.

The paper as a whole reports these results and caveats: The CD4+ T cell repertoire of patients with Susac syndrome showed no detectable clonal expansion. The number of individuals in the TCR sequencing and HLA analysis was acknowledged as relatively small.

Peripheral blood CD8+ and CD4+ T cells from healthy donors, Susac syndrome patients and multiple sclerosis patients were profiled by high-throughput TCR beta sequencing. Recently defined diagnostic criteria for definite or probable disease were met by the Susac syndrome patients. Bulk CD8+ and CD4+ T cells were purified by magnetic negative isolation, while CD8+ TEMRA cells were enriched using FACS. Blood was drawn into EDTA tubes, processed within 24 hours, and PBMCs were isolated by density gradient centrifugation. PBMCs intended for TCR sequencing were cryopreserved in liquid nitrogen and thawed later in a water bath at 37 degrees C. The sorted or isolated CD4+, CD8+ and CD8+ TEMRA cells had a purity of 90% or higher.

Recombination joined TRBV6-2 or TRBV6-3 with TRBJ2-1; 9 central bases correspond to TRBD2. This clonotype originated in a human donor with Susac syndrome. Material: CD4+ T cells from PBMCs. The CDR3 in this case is CASRQAGGSSYNEQFF. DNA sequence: TGTGCCAGCAGACAAGCGGGAGGAAGCTCCTACAATGAGCAGTTCTTC.